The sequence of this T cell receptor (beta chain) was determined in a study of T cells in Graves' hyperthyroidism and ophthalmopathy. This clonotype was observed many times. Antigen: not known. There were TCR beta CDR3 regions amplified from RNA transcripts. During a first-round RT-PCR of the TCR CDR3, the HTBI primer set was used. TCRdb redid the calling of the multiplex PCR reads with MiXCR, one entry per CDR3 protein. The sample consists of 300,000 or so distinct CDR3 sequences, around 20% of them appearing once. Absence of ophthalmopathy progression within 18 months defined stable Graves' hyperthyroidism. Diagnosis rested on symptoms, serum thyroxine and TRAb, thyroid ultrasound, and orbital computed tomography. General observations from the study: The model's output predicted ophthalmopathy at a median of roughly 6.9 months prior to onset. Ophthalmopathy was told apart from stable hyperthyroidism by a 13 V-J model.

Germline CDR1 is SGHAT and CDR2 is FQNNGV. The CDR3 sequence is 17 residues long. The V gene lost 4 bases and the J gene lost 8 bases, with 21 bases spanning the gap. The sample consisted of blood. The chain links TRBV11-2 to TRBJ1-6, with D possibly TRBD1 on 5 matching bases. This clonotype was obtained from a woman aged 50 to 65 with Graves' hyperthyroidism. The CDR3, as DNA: TGTGCCAGCAGCTCACAGCCCAGGGCTCGTGGGGATTCACCCCTCCACTTT. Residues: CASSSQPRARGDSPLHF.